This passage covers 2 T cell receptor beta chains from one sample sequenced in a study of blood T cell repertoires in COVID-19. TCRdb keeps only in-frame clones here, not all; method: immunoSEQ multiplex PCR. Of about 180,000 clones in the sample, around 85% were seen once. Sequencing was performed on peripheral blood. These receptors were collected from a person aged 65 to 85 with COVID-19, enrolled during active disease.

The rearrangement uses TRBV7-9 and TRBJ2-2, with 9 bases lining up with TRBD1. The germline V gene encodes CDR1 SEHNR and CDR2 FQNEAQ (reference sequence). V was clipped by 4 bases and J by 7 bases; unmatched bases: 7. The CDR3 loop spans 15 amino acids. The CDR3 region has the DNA TGTGCCAGCAGCTCTAGGACAGGGGTGAACGGGGAGCTGTTTTTT. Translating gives CASSSRTGVNGELFF.

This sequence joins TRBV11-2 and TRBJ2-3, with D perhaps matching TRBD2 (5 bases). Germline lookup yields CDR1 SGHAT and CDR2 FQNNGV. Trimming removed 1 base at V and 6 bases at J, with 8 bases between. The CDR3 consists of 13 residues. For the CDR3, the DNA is TGTGCCAGCAGCTTAGCGGGGATCGATACGCAGTATTTT. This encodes CASSLAGIDTQYF.